The 17 T cell receptor beta chains reported below all come from one sample, sequenced in a study of blood T cell repertoires in COVID-19 (dated by TCRdb to 2018 to 2020). The library was generated by the immunoSEQ multiplex PCR assay. TCRdb mirrors the immuneACCESS table, restricted to in-frame sequences. Some clones are absent from its copies; in checked studies, under half trace to an unresolved V gene, and the reason for the others is unknown. The sample table shows over 85,000 clones, and 75% to 80% are seen once. Together, the top ten hold around 16% of the sample. The sample comprised peripheral blood. Receptors were obtained from a woman of 80 years or more with active or convalescent COVID-19.

This clone was counted a few times. The CDR3 DNA sequence: TGTGCCAGCAGTAACATAGGCGGGGAAGAGACCCAGTACTTC. Encoded protein: CASSNIGGEETQYF. V and J are TRBV28 and TRBJ2-5; D might be TRBD2 (6 bases). The CDR3 has 14 amino acids. Germline values: CDR1 MDHEN, CDR2 SYDVKM. Trimming left V 5 bases short and J 3 bases short, with 13 bases between.

On this clone: In the same sample, other DNA sequences code for this CDR3. The V and J genes are TRBV18 and TRBJ2-5; 9 positions match TRBD1. Unmatched junction bases numbered 6, after V lost 3 bases and J lost 4 bases. The germline V gene has CDR1 KGHSH and CDR2 LQKENI. CDR3 length equals 15 residues. The CDR3 protein is CASSPPGQGGETQYF. CDR3 sequence (DNA): TGTGCCAGCTCACCCCCGGGACAGGGAGGAGAGACCCAGTACTTC.

CDR3 sequence: CASSSRTSGSGTQYF. The DNA for the CDR3 is TGTGCCAGCTCAAGTCGGACTAGCGGGAGCGGTACGCAGTATTTT. The chain couples TRBV18 to TRBJ2-3, with 13 bases fitting TRBD2. Per the germline V gene, CDR1 is KGHSH and CDR2 is LQKENI. CDR3 length: 15 residues. The V gene end was trimmed by 5 bases and the J gene end by 8 bases; junction bases not matched to a gene: 7.

The table lists this clone with a few counts. The chain uses TRBV6-5 and TRBJ1-2; TRBD1 is a possible D gene (5 bases). The V end was cut by 0 bases, the J end by 8 bases, with 19 bases between. The CDR3 consists of 16 residues. Germline lookup yields CDR1 MNHEY and CDR2 SVGAGI. The CDR3 loop is CASSYSSTGGWSGYTF. The DNA of the CDR3 is TGTGCCAGCAGTTACTCCTCAACAGGTGGTTGGAGCGGCTACACCTTC.

The V gene is TRBV29-1, the J gene TRBJ2-7; tentative D call: TRBD2 (6 bases). The CDR3 has 14 amino acids. Germline V gives CDR1 SQVTM, CDR2 ANQGSEA. V lost 7 bases and J lost 0, with 16 bases in between. The CDR3 coding sequence is TGCAGCGCCGACCTAGCGTTCACCTCCTACGAGCAGTACTTC. This encodes CSADLAFTSYEQYF.

This clone was observed a few times. The chain has TRBV9 and TRBJ1-6; TRBD1 matches at 8 bases. The ends lost 0 bases at V and 7 bases at J; junction bases unmatched: 6. Germline CDR1 is SGDLS and CDR2 is YYNGEE. CDR3 length equals 16 residues. The CDR3 loop is CASSVGPGQENSPLHF. In nucleotides, the CDR3 is TGTGCCAGCAGCGTAGGTCCGGGACAGGAGAATTCACCCCTCCACTTT.

V and J are TRBV6-5 and TRBJ2-5; a weak D match, TRBD1 (5 bases). The length of the CDR3 is 11 residues. V was clipped by 2 bases and J by 7 bases, with 5 bases between them. From germline, CDR1 is MNHEY and CDR2 SVGAGI. CDR3 sequence (DNA): TGTGCCAGCAGTTACCAGGGGACCCAGTACTTC. Protein: CASSYQGTQYF.

V usage is TRBV5-1 and J usage is TRBJ2-7; D might be TRBD1 (5 bases). Trimming shortened V by 2 bases and J by 6 bases, and 12 bases separated the two germline ends. CDR1 is SGHRS, CDR2 YFSETQ, per germline. The CDR3 is 13 residues long. CDR3 DNA sequence: TGCGCCAGCAGCTTTCAGGGTTGGAGCGAGCAGTACTTC. As protein: CASSFQGWSEQYF. The full variable domain, rest sourced from reference TRBV5-1 and TRBJ2-7, is KAGVTQTPRYLIKTRGQQVTLSCSPISGHRSVSWYQQTPGQGLQFLFEYFSETQRNKGNFPGRFSGRQFSNSRSEMNVSTLELGDSALYLCASSFQGWSEQYFGPGTRLTVT.

The chain couples TRBV4-2 to TRBJ2-3; D not resolved. V gave up 3 bases and J gave up 0 bases, with 13 bases separating them. Germline CDR1 reads LGHNA; CDR2 reads YNFKEQ. There are 16 residues in the CDR3. CDR3 residues: CASSQRYEPSTDTQYF. The CDR3 DNA reads TGTGCCAGCAGCCAGCGCTATGAGCCGAGCACAGATACGCAGTATTTT.

The rearrangement joins TRBV7-8 to TRBJ2-1; perhaps TRBD2 as D (6 bases). The CDR3 has 14 amino acids. V shed 1 base and J shed 6 bases, with 10 bases lying between them. Germline V gene lookup returns CDR1 SGHVS and CDR2 FQNEAQ. CDR3 DNA sequence: TGTGCCAGCAGCTTAGTCGGGAGACTCAATGAGCAGTTCTTC. It translates to CASSLVGRLNEQFF.

The chain employs TRBV5-6 and TRBJ2-7, with D possibly being TRBD2 (6 bases). The V end lost 2 bases, the J end lost 7 bases, and 10 bases lay between the germline ends. The CDR3 consists of 12 residues. CDR1 and CDR2 (germline): SGHDT, YYEEEE. CDR3 amino acids: CASSFSRGEQYF. Written as DNA, the CDR3 is TGTGCCAGCAGCTTTTCTCGGGGGGAGCAGTACTTC.

The chain carries TRBV6-1 and TRBJ2-6, with no clear D. The germline CDR1 and CDR2 sequences are MNHNS and SASEGT. V was pared by 2 bases and J by 0 bases, with 2 bases between. CDR3 length equals 14 residues. CDR3 sequence: CASSELSGANVLTF. The CDR3 region has the DNA TGTGCCAGCAGTGAACTCTCTGGGGCCAACGTCCTGACTTTC.

The chain combines TRBV27 with TRBJ2-7, with TRBD2 identical over 13 bases. There are 14 residues in the CDR3. Trimming took 5 bases from V and 3 from J; bases not matched to a gene: 1. Per the germline V gene, CDR1 is MNHEY and CDR2 is SMNVEV (reference sequence). CDR3 in DNA: TGTGCCAGCAGTCGGACTAGCGGGAGCTACGAGCAGTACTTC. Its protein is CASSRTSGSYEQYF.

V and J are TRBV29-1 and TRBJ2-2, with 13 bases that match TRBD2. This CDR3 has 16 amino acids. Per germline, CDR1 SQVTM and CDR2 ANQGSEA. CDR3 in amino acids: CSGLAGALMDTGELFF. The CDR3 nucleotides are TGCTCCGGACTAGCGGGAGCCCTTATGGACACCGGGGAGCTGTTTTTT.

The CDR3 DNA reads TGTGCCAGCAGCTTGATGGACGGGAGTCAAAGATACGAGCAGTACTTC. This gives the protein CASSLMDGSQRYEQYF. This chain uses TRBV5-6 with TRBJ2-7; TRBD2 might be the D (6 bases). CDR1 and CDR2 (germline): SGHDT, YYEEEE. The CDR3 is 16 amino acids. Deletions cut 1 base from V and 4 bases from J, with 18 bases between.

The rearrangement links TRBV7-9 to TRBJ2-1; TRBD2 matches at 9 bases. This CDR3 contains 15 residues. V was clipped by 4 bases and J by 7 bases; unmatched bases: 8. Germline loops: CDR1 SEHNR, CDR2 FQNEAQ (reference sequence). The CDR3, as DNA: TGTGCCAGCAGCTCTCCTCGGCTAGCGGGGAATGAGCAGTTCTTC. Protein product: CASSSPRLAGNEQFF.

The J gene is TRBJ1-5, the V gene TRBV3-1 (or the pseudogene TRBV3-2), with TRBD1 identical over 7 bases. CDR1 and CDR2 from the germline V gene are LGHDT and YNNKEL (reference sequence). There are 14 residues in the CDR3. The V and J ends lost 6 bases and 0 bases, in that order; junction bases with no gene match: 2. CDR3 in amino acids: CASSQGDSNQPQHF. The CDR3 region has the DNA TGTGCCAGCAGTCAGGGGGATAGCAATCAGCCCCAGCATTTT.